This entry concerns a single T cell receptor beta chain. Its antigen is undetermined. This sample stems from a study of CD8 T cells in ankylosing spondylitis. Study-level results: In peripheral blood, disease-linked CD8+ clones occurred at relatively low frequencies. Previously reported in reactive arthritis synovial fluid and blood were some of the motif variants. Apparently characteristic of ankylosing spondylitis blood was a TCR beta motif (about 8 highly homologous variants).

It was by quantitative 5'-RACE with molecular barcodes that TCR beta libraries were made. TCRdb re-called the 5' RACE reads with MiXCR, one entry per CDR3 protein. The sample lists a few hundred thousand distinct CDR3 sequences, less than 25% occurring once. Germline V lookup: CDR1 SQVTM, CDR2 ANQGSEA. V gave up 8 bases and J gave up 6 bases, with 14 bases separating them. This CDR3 is 11 amino acids long. Sequencing was done on a sample of blood, either unsorted or a sorted T cell fraction (not recorded which). This chain links TRBV29-1 with TRBJ2-7, with a tentative D call TRBD2 (5 bases). The TCR was taken from a female donor with ankylosing spondylitis or in good health (not recorded which). In DNA form, the CDR3 reads TGCAGCCCGACCCGGGGAGCCGAGCAGTACTTC. It yields the protein CSPTRGAEQYF.